This TCR beta chain was captured by sequencing in a study of cytomegalovirus exposure and HLA in healthy donors. PCR primers comprised 60 Vbeta and 13 Jbeta primers. The authors' processing: The authors later counted roughly 77 million unique TCR beta chains, approximately 12 million of them shared. Data came from immunoSEQ multiplex PCR; TCRdb stores just in-frame clones and leaves some out. That table supplies the V and J calls and clone size; D and trimming were determined from the DNA. The sample consists of more than 90,000 clones, under 80% of them appearing once. The clonotype was recovered from a man aged 40-49 years in good health and CMV-seronegative. Sequenced material: PBMCs.

The CDR3 bases are TGTGCCAGCAGCACCGTCACTGGTGAGCAGTTCTTC. This gives the protein CASSTVTGEQFF. This chain links TRBV7-3 with TRBJ2-1; no reliable D call. Trimming took off 5 bases at V and 9 bases at J, with 11 bases between the two ends. Per the germline V gene, CDR1 is SGHTA and CDR2 is FQGTGA. CDR3 size: 12 residues.